A selection of T cell receptor beta chains follows, all from one sample in a study of early T cells in non-severe SARS-CoV-2 infection. One entry per CDR3 protein, called by TCRdb with MiXCR from the 5' RACE reads. The sample contains over 60,000 distinct CDR3 sequences, approximately 14% of which appear only once. What was sequenced was whole blood. The receptor source for this set is an adult who was a healthcare worker with PCR-confirmed SARS-CoV-2 infection or an uninfected control (not recorded which). CDR3s include the opening cysteine and the closing phenylalanine or tryptophan. Fields, in order: CDR3 DNA, CDR3 protein, V gene, D gene, J gene, clone size. D genes are given only for firm matches. Clone sizes are given selectively: once, few, many, or a class where the clone is expanded.

DNA: TGTGCCAGCAGCTTCCCCTCTAGCGGGAGAAATGAGCAGTTCTTC; CDR3: CASSFPSSGRNEQFF; V: TRBV7-9; D: TRBD2; J: TRBJ2-1; size: .
DNA: TGCGCCAGCAGAGAGACCTCGCCCCAGCATTTT; CDR3: CASRETSPQHF; V: TRBV10-1; D: .; J: TRBJ1-5; size: many
DNA: TGTGCCAGCAGCGTAGTAGGGACAGGGGTCACAGATACGCAGTATTTT; CDR3: CASSVVGTGVTDTQYF; V: TRBV9; D: TRBD1; J: TRBJ2-3; size: few
DNA: TGTGCCAGCACCCTGGGGGCAGGGGGCGCGCGGGAGCAGTACTTC; CDR3: CASTLGAGGAREQYF; V: TRBV11-2; D: TRBD1; J: TRBJ2-7; size: many
DNA: TGTGCCGCCCTAAGCCAGGGTGCTGAAGCTTTCTTT; CDR3: CAALSQGAEAFF; V: TRBV7-8; D: .; J: TRBJ1-1; size: .
DNA: TGCGCCAGCAGCCAAGATAGTTTGATCGGAGGTTCGGTGACTACAAACACCGGGGAGCTGTTTTTT; CDR3: CASSQDSLIGGSVTTNTGELFF; V: TRBV4-1; D: .; J: TRBJ2-2; size: few
DNA: TGTGCCAGCAGCTTGGGGGCGTTTGAGCAGTTCTTC; CDR3: CASSLGAFEQFF; V: TRBV7-8; D: .; J: TRBJ2-1; size: few
DNA: TGTGCCAGCAGCCACCGACAGGGAGGCTACAATGAGCAGTTCTTC; CDR3: CASSHRQGGYNEQFF; V: TRBV7-9; D: .; J: TRBJ2-1; size: many
DNA: TGTGCCACCGCCCAGGACAGGCCCCGAGGCGAGCAGTACTTC; CDR3: CATAQDRPRGEQYF; V: TRBV15; D: TRBD1; J: TRBJ2-7; size: .
DNA: TGTGCCAGCAGGGATTACGTCGGGACAGGGGATAAGACCCAGTACTTC; CDR3: CASRDYVGTGDKTQYF; V: TRBV7-6; D: TRBD1; J: TRBJ2-5; size: .
DNA: TGTGCCAGCAGCCGAACAACAGGGGGCAACTATGGCTACACCTTC; CDR3: CASSRTTGGNYGYTF; V: TRBV5-4; D: TRBD1; J: TRBJ1-2; size: .
DNA: TGCAGCGTTGAGTCTCTGAACTATGGCTACACCTTC; CDR3: CSVESLNYGYTF; V: TRBV29-1; D: .; J: TRBJ1-2; size: many
DNA: TGTGCCAGCAGCCGAGTGACGGGGCAAGAGACCCAGTACTTC; CDR3: CASSRVTGQETQYF; V: TRBV5-5; D: .; J: TRBJ2-5; size: few
DNA: TGCGCCAGCAGCCAAGAAATACCGCCCTACTCAGGGATACTAAATGAAAAACTGTTTTTT; CDR3: CASSQEIPPYSGILNEKLFF; V: TRBV4-3; D: .; J: TRBJ1-4; size: .
DNA: TGTGCCAGCAGTACCACGGGGGAAGAGACCCAGTACTTC; CDR3: CASSTTGEETQYF; V: TRBV27; D: .; J: TRBJ2-5; size: .
DNA: TGTGCCAGCAGCTTAGGCGGGGTGGGCAAAAACATTCAGTACTTC; CDR3: CASSLGGVGKNIQYF; V: TRBV13; D: .; J: TRBJ2-4; size: .
DNA: TGTGCCAGCTCACCTAGCTATGGCTACACCTTC; CDR3: CASSPSYGYTF; V: TRBV18; D: .; J: TRBJ1-2; size: many
DNA: TGTGCCAGCAGCCCTCAAGTCGGGGCTAGCACAGATACGCAGTATTTT; CDR3: CASSPQVGASTDTQYF; V: TRBV4-2; D: .; J: TRBJ2-3; size: many
DNA: TGTGCCAGCAGTAAGGGACAGCTGAACACTGAAGCTTTCTTT; CDR3: CASSKGQLNTEAFF; V: TRBV6-1; D: TRBD1; J: TRBJ1-1; size: many
DNA: TGCAGTGCTCCCCGGACAGGGGACACAACTAGCGGCTACACCTTC; CDR3: CSAPRTGDTTSGYTF; V: TRBV20-1; D: TRBD1; J: TRBJ1-2; size: many
DNA: TGTGCCAGCAGCCAGGGGGCCAGCACAGATACGCAGTATTTT; CDR3: CASSQGASTDTQYF; V: TRBV11-2; D: TRBD1; J: TRBJ2-3; size: many
DNA: TGCGCCAGCAGCCAGACCGGGGGCCCCTCCTACAATGAGCAGTTCTTC; CDR3: CASSQTGGPSYNEQFF; V: TRBV4-3; D: .; J: TRBJ2-1; size: few
DNA: TGCAGCGTTGGGACAGGGGCCGGGGAGCTGTTTTTT; CDR3: CSVGTGAGELFF; V: TRBV29-1; D: TRBD1; J: TRBJ2-2; size: few
DNA: TGTGCCAGCAGCTTAGTCGCGACAGGGCGCACAGATACGCAGTATTTT; CDR3: CASSLVATGRTDTQYF; V: TRBV7-6; D: TRBD1; J: TRBJ2-3; size: many
DNA: TGTGCCAGTAGTCCCCGGAAAGCGGGGGGCCTTTACAATGAGCAGTTCTTC; CDR3: CASSPRKAGGLYNEQFF; V: TRBV19; D: TRBD2; J: TRBJ2-1; size: .
DNA: TGTGCCACCAGCAGAGGCGGAGGGGCCGGGGAGCTGTTTTTT; CDR3: CATSRGGGAGELFF; V: TRBV15; D: .; J: TRBJ2-2; size: .
DNA: TGTGCCAGCAGCTCGGGACAGGCTTCCTACGAGCAGTACTTC; CDR3: CASSSGQASYEQYF; V: TRBV7-9; D: TRBD1; J: TRBJ2-7; size: many
DNA: TGTGCCAGCAGTTACTCGAACAGGGGAGAGAGTTCACCCCTCCACTTT; CDR3: CASSYSNRGESSPLHF; V: TRBV6-5; D: TRBD1; J: TRBJ1-6; size: .
DNA: TGTGCCAGCAGGGCGGGGGGCCAAGAGACCCAGTACTTC; CDR3: CASRAGGQETQYF; V: TRBV2; D: TRBD2; J: TRBJ2-5; size: many
DNA: TGTGCTAGTGGTGCTAGCGGGGTATCAGATACGCAGTATTTT; CDR3: CASGASGVSDTQYF; V: TRBV12-5; D: TRBD2; J: TRBJ2-3; size: .
DNA: TGTGCCAGCAGAGAGGGACAGGGCTACGAGCAGTACTTC; CDR3: CASREGQGYEQYF; V: TRBV2; D: TRBD1; J: TRBJ2-7; size: few
DNA: TGTGACAGCAACCCGACAGGGGGAGGCACAGATACGCAGTATTTT; CDR3: CDSNPTGGGTDTQYF; V: TRBV3-1; D: TRBD1; J: TRBJ2-3; size: once
DNA: TGTGCCAGCAGCCAACGGACACCGAACACCGGGGAGCTGTTTTTT; CDR3: CASSQRTPNTGELFF; V: TRBV3-1; D: .; J: TRBJ2-2; size: many
DNA: TGTGCCAGCAGTGAGGCGGAGGGGGACATTCAGTACTTC; CDR3: CASSEAEGDIQYF; V: TRBV2; D: .; J: TRBJ2-4; size: .
DNA: TGTGCCAGCACCCGACAGACATCCCACTATAGCAATCAGCCCCAGCATTTT; CDR3: CASTRQTSHYSNQPQHF; V: TRBV6-2/TRBV6-3; D: .; J: TRBJ1-5; size: .
DNA: TGTGCCAGCAGTTCCGGCTTCATCAATGAGCAGTTCTTC; CDR3: CASSSGFINEQFF; V: TRBV12-3/TRBV12-4; D: .; J: TRBJ2-1; size: .
DNA: TGTGCCTGGACCGTACGTGGGGGTTCTGGAAACACCATATATTTT; CDR3: CAWTVRGGSGNTIYF; V: TRBV30; D: .; J: TRBJ1-3; size: .
DNA: TGTGCCAGCAGCCAAGCTGGAAGGGCCGAGACCCAGTACTTC; CDR3: CASSQAGRAETQYF; V: TRBV4-2; D: .; J: TRBJ2-5; size: .
DNA: TGCAGTGCTATCAGGACAGATCTGGGCGAGCAGTACTTC; CDR3: CSAIRTDLGEQYF; V: TRBV20-1; D: .; J: TRBJ2-7; size: few
DNA: TGTGCCAGCAGCCCGCCAGTGTACATGAACACTGAAGCTTTCTTT; CDR3: CASSPPVYMNTEAFF; V: TRBV7-9; D: .; J: TRBJ1-1; size: .
DNA: TGTGCCAGCAGCGTAGGGTCTAGCGGGGGCGATGAGCAGTTCTTC; CDR3: CASSVGSSGGDEQFF; V: TRBV9; D: TRBD2; J: TRBJ2-1; size: many
DNA: TGCAGCGTTGAAGTCGGGAGCCTAACTGAAGCTTTCTTT; CDR3: CSVEVGSLTEAFF; V: TRBV29-1; D: .; J: TRBJ1-1; size: few
DNA: TGTGCCAGCAGTAGGGAGGGTATCGATGGCTACACCTTC; CDR3: CASSREGIDGYTF; V: TRBV9; D: .; J: TRBJ1-2; size: .
DNA: TGCAGTGCCCAAACGGGGTATAATTCACCCCTCCACTTT; CDR3: CSAQTGYNSPLHF; V: TRBV20-1; D: .; J: TRBJ1-6; size: .
DNA: TGCAGCGCTGTTGGCTCGGGGGTCGGAGATACGCAGTATTTT; CDR3: CSAVGSGVGDTQYF; V: TRBV29-1; D: .; J: TRBJ2-3; size: many
DNA: TGTGCCAGCAGCTTGCTATCGAGGGGGCTGGACGAGCAGTACTTC; CDR3: CASSLLSRGLDEQYF; V: TRBV5-5; D: TRBD1; J: TRBJ2-7; size: few
DNA: TGCGCCAGCAGCCAAACTGCGGGCGCCTATGGCTACACCTTC; CDR3: CASSQTAGAYGYTF; V: TRBV4-3; D: .; J: TRBJ1-2; size: .
DNA: TGCAGTGCTAGGGGGGCAGGGGAGGGGACTGAAGCTTTCTTT; CDR3: CSARGAGEGTEAFF; V: TRBV20-1; D: .; J: TRBJ1-1; size: .